The entry below describes one T cell receptor (beta chain). This specimen comes from a study of blood T cell repertoires in COVID-19. Looking at the study overall: Sites in the United States, Italy and Spain provided acute and convalescent COVID-19 samples.

This CDR3 has 15 amino acids. The J segment lost 0 bases and the V segment lost 3 bases, leaving 2 bases of the junction unmatched. Recovered participants had two consecutive negative NP/OP PCR tests, healthcare professional clearance, or symptom resolution. Libraries were prepared by immunoSEQ multiplex PCR; TCRdb keeps only in-frame clonotypes and omits some of them. This table has about 380,000 clones, 85% to 90% appearing once. This chain links TRBV23-1 with TRBJ2-4, with 7 bases that match TRBD1. TRBV23-1 is an open reading frame, and its role is uncertain. The sequenced sample consisted of PBMCs or T cells enriched from blood (not recorded which). The clonotype originates from a woman younger than 35 who had recovered from COVID-19. DNA of the CDR3: TGCGCCAGCAGTCAGACAGGGTTAGCCAAAAACATTCAGTACTTC. Amino acids: CASSQTGLAKNIQYF.